These 3 T cell receptor beta chains originate from one sample sequenced in a study of cytomegalovirus exposure and HLA in healthy donors. The PCR had 60 Vbeta and 13 Jbeta primers. Using immunoSEQ multiplex PCR, the repertoire was profiled, and TCRdb retains in-frame clones only, with some absent. The table shows around 120,000 clones, with 84% occurring only once. The material sequenced was PBMCs. These receptors originate from a man aged 45-60 years in good health and CMV-seronegative.

As for this clone: The junction departs from germline at one end; a sequencing error may be responsible. The chain is built from TRBV20-1 and TRBJ2-7; 7 nucleotides match TRBD1. Germline values: CDR1 DFQATT, CDR2 SNEGSKA (reference sequence). This CDR3 spans 11 amino acids. Here the CDR3 DNA reads TGCAGTGCTAGAGTTGGGCAGGGGGTTGTCTTC. As protein: CSARVGQGVVF.

This rearrangement joins TRBV4-1 to TRBJ1-1; D possibly corresponds to TRBD1 (5 bases). The CDR3 is 16 amino acids. Germline CDR1 and CDR2: MGHRA and YSYEKL. V lost 3 bases to trimming and J lost 1 base, with 15 bases between them. CDR3 protein: CASSHIPGLGNTEAFF. The DNA of the CDR3 is TGCGCCAGCAGCCATATACCGGGACTGGGGAACACTGAAGCTTTCTTT.

Only one count was recorded for this clone. DNA for the CDR3: TGTGCCAGCAGCGTAGCCGGGGTTACAGATACGCAGTATTTT. This gives the protein CASSVAGVTDTQYF. The chain joins TRBV9 to TRBJ2-3; D might be TRBD2 (5 bases). The CDR3 covers 14 residues. Trimming left V 0 bases short and J 3 bases short, with 8 bases between. Germline assignment: CDR1 SGDLS and CDR2 YYNGEE. The full variable domain, with the rest looked up from reference TRBV9 and TRBJ2-3, is DSGVTQTPKHLITATGQRVTLRCSPRSGDLSVYWYQQSLDQGLQFLIQYYNGEERAKGNILERFSAQQFPDLHSELNLSSLELGDSALYFCASSVAGVTDTQYFGPGTRLTVL.